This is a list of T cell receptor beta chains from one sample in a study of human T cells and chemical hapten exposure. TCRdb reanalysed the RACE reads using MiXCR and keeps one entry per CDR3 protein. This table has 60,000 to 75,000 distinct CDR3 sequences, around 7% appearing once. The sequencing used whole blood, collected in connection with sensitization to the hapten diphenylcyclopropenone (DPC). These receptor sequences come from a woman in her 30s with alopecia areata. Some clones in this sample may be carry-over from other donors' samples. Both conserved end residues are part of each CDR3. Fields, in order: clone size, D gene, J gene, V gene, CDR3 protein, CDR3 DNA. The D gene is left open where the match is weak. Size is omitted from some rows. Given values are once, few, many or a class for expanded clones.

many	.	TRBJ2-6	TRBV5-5	CASSLGVTGANVLTF	TGTGCCAGCAGCTTGGGAGTCACTGGGGCCAACGTCCTGACTTTC
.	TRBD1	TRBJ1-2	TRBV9	CASGGQGAVYGYTF	TGTGCCAGCGGGGGACAGGGTGCGGTCTATGGCTACACCTTC
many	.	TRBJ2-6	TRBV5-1	CASSLSAGANVLTF	TGCGCCAGCAGCTTGTCCGCTGGGGCCAACGTCCTGACTTTC
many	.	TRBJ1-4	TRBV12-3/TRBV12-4	CASRQTNEKLFF	TGTGCCTCCCGACAGACGAATGAAAAACTGTTTTTT
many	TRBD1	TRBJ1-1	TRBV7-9	CASSSTRPDRGRVTEAFF	TGTGCCAGCAGCTCTACTAGGCCTGACAGGGGGCGAGTCACTGAAGCTTTCTTT
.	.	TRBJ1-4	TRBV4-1	CASSQGTDYSTNEKLFF	TGCGCCAGCAGCCAAGGGACAGATTATTCAACTAATGAAAAACTGTTTTTT
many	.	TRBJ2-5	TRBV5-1	CASSLVRETQYF	TGCGCCAGCAGCTTGGTACGGGAGACCCAGTACTTC
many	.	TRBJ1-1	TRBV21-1	CASSKGEDRGGKAFF	TGTGCCAGCAGCAAAGGAGAGGACAGGGGCGGGAAAGCTTTCTTT
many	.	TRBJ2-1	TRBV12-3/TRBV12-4	CASTETGSSSYNEQFF	TGTGCCAGCACCGAAACAGGGAGCAGCTCCTACAATGAGCAGTTCTTC
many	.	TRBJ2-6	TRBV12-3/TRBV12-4	CASSFRGPYSGANVLTF	TGTGCCAGCAGTTTCAGAGGTCCATACTCTGGGGCCAACGTCCTGACTTTC
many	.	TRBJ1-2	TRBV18	CASSPPSGRRPNYGYTF	TGTGCCAGCTCACCACCAAGTGGCAGGCGCCCCAACTATGGCTACACCTTC
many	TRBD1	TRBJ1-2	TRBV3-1	CASSQIETGGNGYTF	TGTGCCAGCAGCCAAATAGAGACAGGGGGAAATGGCTACACCTTC
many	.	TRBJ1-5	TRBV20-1	CSASAGDQPQHF	TGCAGTGCTAGCGCAGGGGATCAGCCCCAGCATTTT
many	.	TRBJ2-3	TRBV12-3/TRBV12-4	CASSSRGRTSSTDTQYF	TGTGCCAGCAGTTCACGAGGACGAACAAGTAGCACAGATACGCAGTATTTT
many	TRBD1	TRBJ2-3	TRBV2	CASRLQGATDTQYF	TGTGCCAGCAGGCTACAGGGGGCCACAGATACGCAGTATTTT
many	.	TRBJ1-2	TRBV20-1	CSAPRGQVVYGYTF	TGCAGTGCTCCCAGGGGCCAGGTTGTTTACGGCTACACCTTC
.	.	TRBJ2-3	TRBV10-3	CAISEGGSDTQYF	TGTGCCATCAGTGAGGGCGGATCAGATACGCAGTATTTT
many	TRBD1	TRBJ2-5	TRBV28	CASSDHRGQETQYF	TGTGCCAGCAGCGATCACAGGGGCCAAGAGACCCAGTACTTC
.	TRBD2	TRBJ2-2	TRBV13	CASSLELANAGELFF	TGTGCCAGCAGCTTAGAACTAGCGAATGCCGGGGAGCTGTTTTTT
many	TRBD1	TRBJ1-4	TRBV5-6	CASSSRDRGTNEKLFF	TGTGCCAGCAGCTCCCGGGACAGGGGTACTAATGAAAAACTGTTTTTT
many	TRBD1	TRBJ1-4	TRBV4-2	CASSQEQGVYEKLFF	TGTGCCAGCAGCCAAGAGCAGGGGGTGTACGAAAAACTGTTTTTT
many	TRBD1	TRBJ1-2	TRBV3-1	CASSQDWDRNYGYTF	TGTGCCAGCAGCCAAGATTGGGACAGGAACTATGGCTACACCTTC
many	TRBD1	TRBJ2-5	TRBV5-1	CASSLGQGRQETQYF	TGCGCCAGCAGCCTGGGACAGGGACGACAAGAGACCCAGTACTTC
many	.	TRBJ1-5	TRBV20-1	CSARAGKYQPQHF	TGCAGTGCTAGAGCGGGAAAATATCAGCCCCAGCATTTT
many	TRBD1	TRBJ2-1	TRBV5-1	CASRDRSSYNEQFF	TGCGCCAGCAGGGACAGGAGCTCCTACAATGAGCAGTTCTTC
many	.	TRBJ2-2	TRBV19	CASSPYGGYGELFF	TGTGCCAGTAGTCCCTACGGAGGATACGGGGAGCTGTTTTTT
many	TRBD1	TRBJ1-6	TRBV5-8	CASSLEGAGRSPLHF	TGTGCCAGCAGCTTGGAGGGGGCAGGGAGATCACCCCTCCACTTT
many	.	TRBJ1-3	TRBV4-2	CASSQDFGVAGGRTSGNTIYF	TGTGCCAGCAGCCAAGATTTCGGGGTGGCAGGAGGTCGCACCTCTGGAAACACCATATATTTT
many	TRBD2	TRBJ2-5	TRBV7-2	CASSLGLAGGLETQYF	TGTGCCAGCAGCTTAGGACTAGCGGGGGGCCTAGAGACCCAGTACTTC
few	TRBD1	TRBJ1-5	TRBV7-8	CASSSRQGAGNQPQHF	TGTGCCAGCAGCTCTAGACAGGGGGCAGGCAATCAGCCCCAGCATTTT
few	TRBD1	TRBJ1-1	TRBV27	CASSEGQDHTEAFF	TGTGCCAGCAGCGAGGGACAGGACCACACTGAAGCTTTCTTT
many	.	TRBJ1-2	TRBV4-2	CASSQDLSLPNGYTF	TGTGCCAGCAGCCAAGACTTATCTCTCCCGAATGGCTACACCTTC
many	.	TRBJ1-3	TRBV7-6	CASSLETGRSGNTIYF	TGTGCCAGCAGCTTAGAGACAGGACGCTCTGGAAACACCATATATTTT
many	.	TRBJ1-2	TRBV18	CASSPSTGTGFDYGYTF	TGTGCCAGCTCACCCTCTACCGGGACGGGATTCGACTATGGCTACACCTTC
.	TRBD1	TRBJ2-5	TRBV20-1	CSAKPVRGYQETQYF	TGCAGTGCCAAGCCCGTCAGGGGGTACCAAGAGACCCAGTACTTC
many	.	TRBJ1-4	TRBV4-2	CASSQDSLLGGEKLFF	TGTGCCAGCAGCCAAGATTCCCTTTTAGGCGGAGAAAAACTGTTTTTT
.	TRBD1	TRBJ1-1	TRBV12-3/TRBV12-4	CASSFLTGKGNTEAFF	TGTGCCAGCAGTTTTCTGACAGGGAAGGGGAACACTGAAGCTTTCTTT
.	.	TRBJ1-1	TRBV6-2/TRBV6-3	CASSDSRENTEAFF	TGTGCCAGCAGTGACTCGCGCGAGAACACTGAAGCTTTCTTT
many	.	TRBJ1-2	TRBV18	CASSPSREIYGYTF	TGTGCCAGCTCACCATCCCGGGAAATCTATGGCTACACCTTC
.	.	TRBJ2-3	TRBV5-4	CASSLVGGQVDTQYF	TGTGCCAGCAGCTTGGTCGGAGGACAAGTAGATACGCAGTATTTT
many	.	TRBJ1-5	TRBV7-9	CASSLEQYSNQPQHF	TGTGCCAGCAGCTTAGAACAGTATAGCAATCAGCCCCAGCATTTT
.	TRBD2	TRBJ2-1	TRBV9	CASSVAGEGDEQFF	TGTGCCAGCAGCGTAGCTGGGGAGGGCGATGAGCAGTTCTTC
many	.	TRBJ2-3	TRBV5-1	CASSRGGLGTDTQYF	TGCGCCAGCAGTAGGGGGGGCCTCGGCACAGATACGCAGTATTTT
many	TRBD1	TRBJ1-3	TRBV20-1	CSATGTGAGNTIYF	TGCAGTGCTACGGGGACAGGGGCTGGAAACACCATATATTTT
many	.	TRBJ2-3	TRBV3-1	CASSQSPDTQYF	TGTGCCAGCAGCCAATCTCCAGATACGCAGTATTTT
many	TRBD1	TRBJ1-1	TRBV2	CASSDIWTGRTEAFF	TGTGCCAGCAGTGATATATGGACAGGACGGACTGAAGCTTTCTTT
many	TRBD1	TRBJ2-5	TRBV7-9	CASSTRTGGGSETQYF	TGTGCCAGCAGCACCAGGACAGGGGGAGGTTCAGAGACCCAGTACTTC
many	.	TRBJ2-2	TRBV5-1	CASSLAETSLYTGELFF	TGCGCCAGCAGCTTGGCCGAGACGTCTTTGTACACCGGGGAGCTGTTTTTT